This paragraph covers one T cell receptor beta chain sequence. Antigen: not known. This CDR3 is 15 amino acids long. Germline CDR1 is MNHEY and CDR2 is SMNVEV (reference sequence). Trimming shortened V by 0 bases and J by 3 bases, and 11 bases separated the two germline ends. Synthetic TCR analog templates were spiked into all PCRs individually. Assay: immunoSEQ multiplex PCR; the TCRdb copy retains only in-frame clones and omits some. The table shows 75,000 to 95,000 clones, with approximately 89% occurring only once. Time point defined: peripheral blood 6 weeks after treatment start. The sample belongs to a study of PD-L1 blockade in urothelial cancer. Overall study context: Researchers looked at the blood 3 weeks (second dose) and 6 weeks after treatment began.

General study results and limits: Below-median blood TCR clonality before treatment forecast better survival. At 3 weeks on treatment, tumor-associated clones expanded more with durable benefit.

The rearrangement uses TRBV27 and TRBJ1-2; D is uncertain. This receptor was obtained from a woman aged 80 or older with urothelial cancer. Source: PBMCs, taken around atezolizumab (anti-PD-L1) treatment. The CDR3, as DNA: TGTGCCAGCAGTTTATCGCCGACACCCGACTATGGCTACACCTTC. It is translated as CASSLSPTPDYGYTF.